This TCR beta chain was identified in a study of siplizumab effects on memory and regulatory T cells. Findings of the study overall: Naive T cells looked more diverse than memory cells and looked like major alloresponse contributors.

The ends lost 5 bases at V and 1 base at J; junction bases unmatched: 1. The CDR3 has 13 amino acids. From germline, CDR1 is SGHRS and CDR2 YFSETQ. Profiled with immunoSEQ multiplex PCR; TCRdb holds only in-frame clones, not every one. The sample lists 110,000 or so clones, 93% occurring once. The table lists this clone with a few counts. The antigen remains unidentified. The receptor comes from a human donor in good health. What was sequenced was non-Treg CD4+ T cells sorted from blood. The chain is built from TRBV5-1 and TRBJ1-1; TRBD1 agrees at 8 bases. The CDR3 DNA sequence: TGCGCCAGCAGGGGACAGGAGAACACTGAAGCTTTCTTT. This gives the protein CASRGQENTEAFF.